The 31 T cell receptor beta chains below all came from one sample that was sequenced in a study of shared clonotypes between healthy human individuals. Here immunoSEQ multiplex PCR was the method, and the copy in TCRdb shows in-frame clones only, minus some. Among around 2.5 million clones, under 95% were seen once, and the ten largest hold 0.36%. The sample taken for sequencing was naive CD4+ T cells from PBMCs. As for subset: CD45RA+ positively selected. These TCRs come from a man aged 18 to 30 in good health. Some clones in this sample may be carry-over from other donors' samples.

In the case of this clone: The same CDR3 also results from other DNA sequences found in this sample. The chain employs TRBV5-1 and TRBJ2-5; D assignment may be TRBD1 or TRBD2 (5 bases each). Trimming removed 3 bases at V and 3 bases at J, with 9 bases between. This CDR3 is built from 13 residues. CDR1 is SGHRS and CDR2 is YFSETQ in the germline V gene. The CDR3 here is CASSWQGEETQYF. As DNA, the CDR3 is TGCGCCAGCAGCTGGCAGGGAGAAGAGACCCAGTACTTC.

The rearrangement joins TRBV18 to TRBJ1-3; D might be TRBD1 (6 bases). Trimming pared 5 bases from V and 1 base from J, leaving 12 bases between. Germline CDR1 KGHSH, CDR2 LQKENI. CDR3 length: 15 residues. As DNA, the CDR3 is TGTGCCAGCTCATCAGAACAGGGATCTGGAAACACCATATATTTT. Protein sequence: CASSSEQGSGNTIYF.

The chain recombines TRBV2 with TRBJ2-7, with D hard to call. V lost 3 bases and J 2 bases, leaving 5 bases between the germline ends. CDR1 is SNHLY, CDR2 FYNNEI, per germline. The CDR3 loop spans 12 amino acids. CDR3 region: CASSDLAYEQYF. For the CDR3, the DNA is TGTGCCAGCAGTGATCTAGCCTACGAGCAGTACTTC.

The J gene is TRBJ2-3, the V gene TRBV4-1; maybe TRBD2 (5 bases). Germline CDR1 reads MGHRA; CDR2 reads YSYEKL. This CDR3 comprises 16 residues. The V gene lost 4 bases and the J gene lost 1 base, with 15 bases spanning the gap. CDR3 in DNA: TGCGCCAGCAGCCCGGAAAACAGCGGAGGCACAGATACGCAGTATTTT. Its translation is CASSPENSGGTDTQYF.

The chain combines TRBV5-1 with TRBJ2-7; D gene uncertain. Germline loops: CDR1 SGHRS, CDR2 YFSETQ. Trimming cost V 1 base and J 1 base, with 9 bases left between them. CDR3 length: 14 residues. The CDR3 DNA follows: TGCGCCAGCAGCTTGTTGGTGGATTCCTACGAGCAGTACTTC. It is translated as CASSLLVDSYEQYF.

The table lists this clone with a count of one. The chain joins TRBV5-5 to TRBJ2-3; D not certain. Germline CDR1 reads SGHKS; CDR2 reads YYEKEE (reference sequence). V was shortened by 0 bases and J by 3 bases, with 5 bases between the two germline ends. CDR3 length: 13 residues. The CDR3 DNA follows: TGTGCCAGCAGCTTGGCCGGGACAGATACGCAGTATTTT. Protein: CASSLAGTDTQYF.

As regards this clone: In the same sample, other DNA sequences code for this CDR3. The rearrangement links TRBV6-5 to TRBJ2-3, with 8 bases matching TRBD2. Germline V gene data show CDR1 as MNHEY and CDR2 as SVGAGI. The CDR3 length is 13 residues. Trimming at V came to 6 bases and at J to 3 bases, leaving 2 bases not matched to a gene. The CDR3 spells CASRTGGTDTQYF. CDR3 nucleotide sequence: TGTGCCAGCAGAACGGGAGGGACAGATACGCAGTATTTT.

This rearrangement joins TRBV7-9 to TRBJ2-1, with a possible D match to TRBD2 (6 bases). The length of the CDR3 is 16 residues. V gave up 4 bases and J gave up 7 bases, with 20 bases separating them. Per the germline V gene, CDR1 is SEHNR and CDR2 is FQNEAQ (reference sequence). This CDR3 reads CASSSYVGTPANEQFF. CDR3 bases: TGTGCCAGCAGCTCCTATGTAGGGACTCCCGCGAATGAGCAGTTCTTC.

The chain carries TRBV29-1 and TRBJ2-3, with D possibly being TRBD2 (5 bases). V dropped 7 bases and J dropped 2 bases, with 13 bases sitting between them. The CDR3 has 13 amino acids. CDR1 is SQVTM, CDR2 ANQGSEA, per germline. The CDR3 DNA is TGCAGCGCTCGGACTCTTCCCACAGATACGCAGTATTTT. It translates to CSARTLPTDTQYF.

The rearrangement links TRBV29-1 to TRBJ2-5, with 8 positions matching TRBD1. Germline V gene sequence: CDR1 SQVTM, CDR2 ANQGSEA. The J segment lost 3 bases and the V segment lost 7 bases, leaving 4 bases of the junction unmatched. The CDR3 length is 12 residues. For the CDR3, the DNA is TGCAGCGCCTCAGGGGGCGAAGAGACCCAGTACTTC. This codes for CSASGGEETQYF.

The gene calls are TRBV11-1 and TRBJ2-7; tentative D call: TRBD1 (7 bases). Germline V gene sequence: CDR1 SGHAT, CDR2 FQDESV (reference sequence). CDR3 size: 15 residues. V was clipped by 0 bases and J by 3 bases, with 12 bases between them. The CDR3 DNA reads TGTGCCAGCAGCTTAGCGCGGGACAGCCACTACGAGCAGTACTTC. Translating gives CASSLARDSHYEQYF. The variable domain in full, with the rest retrieved from reference TRBV11-1 and TRBJ2-7, is EAEVAQSPRYKITEKSQAVAFWCDPISGHATLYWYRQILGQGPELLVQFQDESVVDDSQLPKDRFSAERLKGVDSTLKIQPAELGDSAMYLCASSLARDSHYEQYFGPGTRLTVT.

The chain couples TRBV30 to TRBJ2-2, with no clear D. The germline gives CDR1 GTSNPN, CDR2 SVGIG (reference sequence). The CDR3 spans 15 residues. The germline V and J ends were trimmed by 1 base and 4 bases, with 13 bases remaining between them. CDR3 sequence (DNA): TGTGCCTGGAGTGGGGGTCAGCCGGGCACCGGGGAGCTGTTTTTT. It codes for CAWSGGQPGTGELFF. The whole variable domain, filled in from reference TRBV30 and TRBJ2-2, reads SQTIHQWPATLVQPVGSPLSLECTVEGTSNPNLYWYRQAAGRGLQLLFYSVGIGQISSEVPQNLSASRPQDRQFILSSKKLLLSDSGFYLCAWSGGQPGTGELFFGEGSRLTVL.

This rearrangement joins TRBV4-1 to TRBJ1-1, with TRBD1 identical over 7 bases. V gave up 5 bases and J gave up 1 base; unmatched junction bases: 22. CDR3 length: 20 amino acids. Germline V gene sequence: CDR1 MGHRA, CDR2 YSYEKL. DNA for the CDR3: TGCGCCAGCAGCTCGCCAAAAACCGGGACAGCAGCCCCGAAGAACACTGAAGCTTTCTTT. The encoded protein is CASSSPKTGTAAPKNTEAFF.

The gene calls are TRBV19 and TRBJ1-1, with D perhaps TRBD1 (6 bases). The length of the CDR3 is 18 residues. V was pared by 2 bases and J by 5 bases, with 24 bases between. The germline V gene encodes CDR1 LNHDA and CDR2 SQIVND (reference sequence). Here the CDR3 reads CASSIRSPVGRGSTEAFF. For the CDR3, the DNA is TGTGCCAGTAGTATACGGTCTCCGGTGGGCAGGGGATCAACTGAAGCTTTCTTT.

The chain carries TRBV19 and TRBJ2-1, with D maybe TRBD2 (6 bases). The germline CDR1 and CDR2 sequences are LNHDA and SQIVND (reference sequence). The CDR3 is made up of 11 amino acids. Trimming cost V 7 bases and J 10 bases, with 11 bases left between them. CDR3 nucleotides: TGTGCCAGTACCCCCGGGGGAGAGCAGTTCTTC. Amino acids: CASTPGGEQFF.

The CDR3 region is CASRYPQEAFF. CDR3 nucleotides: TGTGCCAGCAGGTACCCACAAGAAGCTTTCTTT. V and J are TRBV2 and TRBJ1-1; D is unclear. V lost 6 bases and J 8 bases, leaving 10 bases between the germline ends. This CDR3 contains 11 residues. The germline V gene has CDR1 SNHLY and CDR2 FYNNEI.

The chain uses TRBV7-6 and TRBJ2-6, with D unresolved. V dropped 6 bases and J dropped 0 bases, with 9 bases sitting between them. CDR3 length: 15 amino acids. Germline loops: CDR1 SGHVS, CDR2 FNYEAQ. As DNA, the CDR3 is TGTGCCAGCAGACCACTGTACTCTGGGGCCAACGTCCTGACTTTC. Protein product: CASRPLYSGANVLTF.

CDR3 nucleotide sequence: TGCGCCAGCAGCTTCTCGGACACCCGTCGGGAGCTGTTTTTT. Encoded protein: CASSFSDTRRELFF. The chain links TRBV5-1 to TRBJ2-2, with D perhaps matching TRBD1 (5 bases). Looked up from germline, CDR1 is SGHRS and CDR2 is YFSETQ. V lost 2 bases, J lost 9 bases, and 14 bases lay in between. The CDR3 totals 14 residues.

This clone has only one observation. V is TRBV4-1 and J is TRBJ2-7; possibly TRBD2 for D (6 bases). Trimming removed 2 bases from V and 5 bases from J, with 10 bases in between. The CDR3 sequence is 13 residues long. Looked up from germline, CDR1 is MGHRA and CDR2 is YSYEKL. The chain's CDR3 is CASSQRDFHEQYF. CDR3 in DNA: TGCGCCAGCAGCCAAAGGGACTTCCACGAGCAGTACTTC.

This sequence joins TRBV9 and TRBJ1-2; TRBD1 aligns across 8 bases. The CDR3 runs to 14 residues. V was pared by 3 bases and J by 4 bases, with 5 bases of the junction left unmatched. The V gene's germline CDR1 is SGDLS and CDR2 YYNGEE. The CDR3 DNA follows: TGTGCCAGCAGCGCGACGACAGGGGTCTATGGCTACACCTTC. It codes for CASSATTGVYGYTF.

The rearrangement joins TRBV5-4 to TRBJ2-3, with unresolved D. The CDR3 sequence is 14 residues long. Germline V lookup: CDR1 SGHNT, CDR2 YYREEE (reference sequence). V was cut by 4 bases and J by 1 base, with 10 bases left in between. The CDR3 DNA is TGTGCCAGCAGCCCCCCAAGCCGCACAGATACGCAGTATTTT. The encoded protein is CASSPPSRTDTQYF.

The V gene is TRBV19, the J gene TRBJ2-3; D is possibly TRBD2 (5 bases). The CDR3 has 15 amino acids. Germline V gives CDR1 LNHDA, CDR2 SQIVND (reference sequence). The V end was cut by 10 bases, the J end by 2 bases, with 19 bases between. CDR3 DNA sequence: TGTGCCACCACCCCGCGGCGGGCGGTCACAGATACGCAGTATTTT. It is translated as CATTPRRAVTDTQYF.

With respect to this clone: The same CDR3 also results from other DNA sequences found in this sample. The rearrangement joins TRBV6-4 to TRBJ1-1; D is undetermined. This CDR3 region has 13 residues. Germline loops: CDR1 MRHNA, CDR2 SNTAGT. The germline V and J ends were trimmed by 4 bases and 0 bases, with 6 bases remaining between them. The CDR3 loop is CASSAQMNTEAFF. CDR3 in DNA: TGTGCCAGCAGTGCACAAATGAACACTGAAGCTTTCTTT.

V usage is TRBV18 and J usage is TRBJ2-7, with D tentatively TRBD1 or TRBD2 (5 bases each). The germline CDR1 and CDR2 sequences are KGHSH and LQKENI. V was shortened by 3 bases and J by 6 bases, with 12 bases between the two germline ends. The CDR3 totals 13 residues. CDR3 residues: CASSPPGDVEQYF. The DNA for the CDR3 is TGTGCCAGCTCACCGCCTGGGGACGTCGAGCAGTACTTC.

The chain has TRBV30 and TRBJ1-2; 9 bases are shared with TRBD1. With V trimmed by 8 bases and J by 8 bases, 9 bases remained unmatched. Germline-derived CDR1 and CDR2 are GTSNPN and SVGIG (reference sequence). There are 12 residues in the CDR3. The CDR3 nucleotides are TGTGCCAGTGATAACAGGGGGCCAGGCTACACCTTC. Its translation: CASDNRGPGYTF.

This chain uses TRBV6-7 with TRBJ1-3; D unclear. TRBV6-7 is an ORF for which the function is uncertain. This CDR3 has 14 residues. Trimming took 6 bases from V and 3 from J, leaving 12 bases between them. As DNA, the CDR3 is TGTGCCAGCAGGCGCTGGTTATTTGGAAACACCATATATTTT. It codes for CASRRWLFGNTIYF.

This sequence joins TRBV6-1 and TRBJ1-1; D is unresolved. Germline V gene data show CDR1 as MNHNS and CDR2 as SASEGT. The CDR3 loop spans 12 amino acids. V shed 1 base and J shed 10 bases, with 10 bases lying between them. The CDR3 is CASSEVWVGAFF. The CDR3 nucleotides are TGTGCCAGCAGTGAAGTTTGGGTGGGAGCTTTCTTT.

The chain is built from TRBV7-8 and TRBJ1-2, with D perhaps matching TRBD1 (6 bases). The CDR3 has 14 amino acids. Germline CDR1 reads SGHVS; CDR2 reads FQNEAQ. The V and J ends lost 5 bases and 4 bases respectively, with 14 bases between them. The CDR3 DNA sequence: TGTGCCAGCAGCCTTCACAAGGGGGGCTATGGCTACACCTTC. Translation: CASSLHKGGYGYTF.

The V call is TRBV5-4, the J call TRBJ2-1, with TRBD2 identical over 11 bases. The junction had 6 bases not matched to a gene; V was cut back by 0 bases and J by 10 bases. Germline assignment: CDR1 SGHNT and CDR2 YYREEE (reference sequence). The CDR3 extends over 15 amino acids. The CDR3 loop reads CASSLATSGKFEQFF. In DNA, the CDR3 is TGTGCCAGCAGCTTGGCGACTAGCGGGAAGTTCGAGCAGTTCTTC.

This chain joins TRBV7-2 and TRBJ2-1; D may correspond to TRBD1 or TRBD2 (5 bases each). The CDR3 has 14 amino acids. V was pared by 3 bases and J by 13 bases, with 19 bases between. Looked up from germline, CDR1 is SGHTA and CDR2 is FQGNSA. The CDR3 spells CASSLTPGPLTQFF. CDR3 DNA sequence: TGTGCCAGCAGCTTGACACCGGGACCCCTCACACAGTTCTTC.

The chain couples TRBV5-4 to TRBJ1-2; D remains ambiguous. V lost 3 bases to trimming and J lost 1 base, with 16 bases between them. The CDR3 has 16 amino acids. Germline V CDR1 and CDR2: SGHNT, YYREEE (reference sequence). The CDR3 nucleotides read TGTGCCAGCAGCTCGACGACCGGACCTAATAACTATGGCTACACCTTC. It specifies CASSSTTGPNNYGYTF.